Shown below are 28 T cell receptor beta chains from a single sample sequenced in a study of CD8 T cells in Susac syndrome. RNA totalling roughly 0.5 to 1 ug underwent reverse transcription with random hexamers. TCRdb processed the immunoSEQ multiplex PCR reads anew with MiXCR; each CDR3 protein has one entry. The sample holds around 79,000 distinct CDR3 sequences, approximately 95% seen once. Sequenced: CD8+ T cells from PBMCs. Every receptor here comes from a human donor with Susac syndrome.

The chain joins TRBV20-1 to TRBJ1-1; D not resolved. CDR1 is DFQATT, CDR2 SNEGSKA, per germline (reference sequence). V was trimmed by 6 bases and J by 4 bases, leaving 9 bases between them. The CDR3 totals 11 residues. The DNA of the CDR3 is TGCAGTGCCCCTTGGGGCACTGAAGCTTTCTTT. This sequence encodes CSAPWGTEAFF.

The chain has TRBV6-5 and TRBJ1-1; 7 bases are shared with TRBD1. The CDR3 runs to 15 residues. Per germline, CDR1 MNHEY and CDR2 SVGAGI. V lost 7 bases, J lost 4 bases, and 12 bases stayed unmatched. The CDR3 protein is CASTTSGTAVTEAFF. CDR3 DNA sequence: TGTGCCAGCACCACCTCCGGGACAGCGGTCACTGAAGCTTTCTTT.

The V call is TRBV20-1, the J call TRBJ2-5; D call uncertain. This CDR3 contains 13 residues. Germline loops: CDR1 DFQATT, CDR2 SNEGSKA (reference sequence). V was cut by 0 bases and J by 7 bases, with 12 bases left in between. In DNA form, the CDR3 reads TGCAGTGCTAGAGAGCAGACCCGAAGGACCCAGTACTTC. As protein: CSAREQTRRTQYF.

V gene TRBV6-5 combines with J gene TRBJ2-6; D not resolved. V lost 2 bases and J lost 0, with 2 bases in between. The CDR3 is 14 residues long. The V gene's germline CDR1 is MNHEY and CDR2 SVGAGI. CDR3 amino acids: CASSYVSGANVLTF. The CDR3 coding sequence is TGTGCCAGCAGTTACGTCTCTGGGGCCAACGTCCTGACTTTC.

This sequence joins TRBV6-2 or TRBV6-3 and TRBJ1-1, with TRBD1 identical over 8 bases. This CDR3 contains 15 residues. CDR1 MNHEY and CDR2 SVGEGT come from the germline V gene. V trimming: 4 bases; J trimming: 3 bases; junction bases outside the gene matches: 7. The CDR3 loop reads CASSSQDRDDTEAFF. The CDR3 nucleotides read TGTGCCAGCAGTTCACAGGACAGGGATGACACTGAAGCTTTCTTT.

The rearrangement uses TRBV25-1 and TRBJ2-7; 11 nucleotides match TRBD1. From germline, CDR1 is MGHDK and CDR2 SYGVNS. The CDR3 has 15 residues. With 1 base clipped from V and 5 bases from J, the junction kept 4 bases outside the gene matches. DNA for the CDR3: TGTGCCAGCAGTGAATCGAGGACAGGGGGCCACGAGCAGTACTTC. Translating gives CASSESRTGGHEQYF.

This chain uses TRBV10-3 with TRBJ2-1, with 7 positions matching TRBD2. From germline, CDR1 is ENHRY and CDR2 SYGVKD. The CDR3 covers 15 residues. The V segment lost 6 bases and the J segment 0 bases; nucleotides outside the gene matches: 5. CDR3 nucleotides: TGTGCCATCAGCTCCGGGACTACCTCCTACAATGAGCAGTTCTTC. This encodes CAISSGTTSYNEQFF.

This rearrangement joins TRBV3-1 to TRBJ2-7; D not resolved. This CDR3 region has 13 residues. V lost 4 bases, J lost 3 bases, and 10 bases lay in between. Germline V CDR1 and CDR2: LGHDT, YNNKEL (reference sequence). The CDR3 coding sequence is TGTGCCAGCAGCCGCGGACGGTACTACGAGCAGTACTTC. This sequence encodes CASSRGRYYEQYF.

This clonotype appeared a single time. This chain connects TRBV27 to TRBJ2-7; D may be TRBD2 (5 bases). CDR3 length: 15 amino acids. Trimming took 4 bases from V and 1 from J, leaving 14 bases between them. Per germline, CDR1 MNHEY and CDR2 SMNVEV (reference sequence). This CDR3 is CASSSGLLRSYEQYF. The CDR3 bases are TGTGCCAGCAGTTCAGGACTTCTTAGGTCCTACGAGCAGTACTTC.

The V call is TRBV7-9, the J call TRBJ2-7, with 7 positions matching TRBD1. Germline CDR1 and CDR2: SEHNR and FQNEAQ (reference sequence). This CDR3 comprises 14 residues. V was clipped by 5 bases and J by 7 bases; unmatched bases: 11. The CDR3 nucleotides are TGTGCCAGCAGCCCAGAGGGGGCGCTGGGAGAGCAGTACTTC. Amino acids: CASSPEGALGEQYF.

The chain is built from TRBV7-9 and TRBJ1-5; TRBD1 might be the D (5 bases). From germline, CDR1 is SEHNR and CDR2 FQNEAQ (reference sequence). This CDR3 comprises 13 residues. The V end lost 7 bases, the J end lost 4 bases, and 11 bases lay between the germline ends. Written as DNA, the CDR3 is TGTGCCAGCACCTATGGGGCGAATCAGCCCCAGCATTTT. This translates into CASTYGANQPQHF.

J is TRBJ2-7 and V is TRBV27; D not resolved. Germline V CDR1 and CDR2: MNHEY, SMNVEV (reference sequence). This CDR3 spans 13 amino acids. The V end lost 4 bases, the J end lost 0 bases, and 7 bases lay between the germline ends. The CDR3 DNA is TGTGCCAGCAGTTGGAGTACCTCCTACGAGCAGTACTTC. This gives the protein CASSWSTSYEQYF.

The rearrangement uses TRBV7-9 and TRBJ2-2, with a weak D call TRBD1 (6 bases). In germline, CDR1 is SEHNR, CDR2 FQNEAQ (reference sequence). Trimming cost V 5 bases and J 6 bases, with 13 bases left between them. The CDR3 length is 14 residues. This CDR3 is CASSPGATPGELFF. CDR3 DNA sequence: TGTGCCAGCAGCCCAGGGGCTACGCCCGGGGAGCTGTTTTTT.

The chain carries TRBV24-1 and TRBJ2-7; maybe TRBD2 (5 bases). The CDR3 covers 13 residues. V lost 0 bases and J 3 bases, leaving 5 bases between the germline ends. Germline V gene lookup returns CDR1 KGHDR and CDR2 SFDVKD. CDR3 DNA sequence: TGTGCCACCAGTGATTTGCGGGACTACGAGCAGTACTTC. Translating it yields CATSDLRDYEQYF.

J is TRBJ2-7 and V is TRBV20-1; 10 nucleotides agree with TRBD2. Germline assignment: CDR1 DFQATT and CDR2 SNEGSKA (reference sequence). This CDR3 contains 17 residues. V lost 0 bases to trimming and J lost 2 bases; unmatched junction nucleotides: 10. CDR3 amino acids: CSARDAHRAGGTYEQYF. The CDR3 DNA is TGCAGTGCTAGAGATGCCCACAGAGCGGGGGGGACCTACGAGCAGTACTTC.

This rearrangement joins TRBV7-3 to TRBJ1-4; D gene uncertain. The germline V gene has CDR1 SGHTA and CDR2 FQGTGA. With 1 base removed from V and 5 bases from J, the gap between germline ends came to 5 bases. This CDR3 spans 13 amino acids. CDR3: CASSLIRNEKLFF. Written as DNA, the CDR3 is TGTGCCAGCAGCTTAATTCGGAATGAAAAACTGTTTTTT.

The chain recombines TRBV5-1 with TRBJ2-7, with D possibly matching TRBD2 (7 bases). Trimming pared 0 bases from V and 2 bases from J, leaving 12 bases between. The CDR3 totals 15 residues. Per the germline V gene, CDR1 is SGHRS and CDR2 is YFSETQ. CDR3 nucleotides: TGCGCCAGCAGCTTGGCCGGGGGGCTTGCCTACGAGCAGTACTTC. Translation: CASSLAGGLAYEQYF.

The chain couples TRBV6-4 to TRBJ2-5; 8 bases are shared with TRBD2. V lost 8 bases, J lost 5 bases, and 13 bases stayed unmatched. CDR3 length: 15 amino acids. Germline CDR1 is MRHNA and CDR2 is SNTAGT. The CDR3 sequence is CASSSGGGISETQYF. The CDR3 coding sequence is TGTGCCAGCTCGTCTGGCGGGGGGATTAGCGAGACCCAGTACTTC.

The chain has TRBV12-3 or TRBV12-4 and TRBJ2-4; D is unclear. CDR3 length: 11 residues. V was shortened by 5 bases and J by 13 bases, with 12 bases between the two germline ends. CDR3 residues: CASSDAELQYF. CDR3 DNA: TGTGCCAGCAGTGACGCCGAACTCCAGTACTTC.

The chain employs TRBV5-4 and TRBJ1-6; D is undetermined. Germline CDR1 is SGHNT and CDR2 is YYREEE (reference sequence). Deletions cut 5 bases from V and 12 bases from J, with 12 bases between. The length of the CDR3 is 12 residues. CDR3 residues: CASSARDGPLHF. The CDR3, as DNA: TGTGCCAGCAGTGCACGAGATGGACCCCTCCACTTT. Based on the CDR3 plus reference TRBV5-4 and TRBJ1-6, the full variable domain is ETGVTQSPTHLIKTRGQQVTLRCSSQSGHNTVSWYQQALGQGPQFIFQYYREEENGRGNFPPRFSGLQFPNYSSELNVNALELDDSALYLCASSARDGPLHFGNGTRLTVT.

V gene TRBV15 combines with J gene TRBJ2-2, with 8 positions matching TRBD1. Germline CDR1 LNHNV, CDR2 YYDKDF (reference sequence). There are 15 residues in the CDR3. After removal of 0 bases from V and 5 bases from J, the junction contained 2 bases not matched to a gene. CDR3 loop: CATSRDRGRTGELFF. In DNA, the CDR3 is TGTGCCACCAGCAGAGACAGGGGGCGTACCGGGGAGCTGTTTTTT.

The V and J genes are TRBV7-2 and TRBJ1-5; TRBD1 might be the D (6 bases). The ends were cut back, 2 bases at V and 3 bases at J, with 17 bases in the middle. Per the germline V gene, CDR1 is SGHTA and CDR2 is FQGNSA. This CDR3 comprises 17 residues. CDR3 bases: TGTGCCAGCAGCTTAAGGGCAAGGACAGACTCCAATCAGCCCCAGCATTTT. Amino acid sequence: CASSLRARTDSNQPQHF.

CDR3 in amino acids: CSAPVGTEAFF. The CDR3 DNA follows: TGCAGTGCCCCGGTTGGGACTGAAGCTTTCTTT. This chain uses TRBV20-1 with TRBJ1-1; D not resolved. This CDR3 is 11 amino acids long. Germline V CDR1 and CDR2: DFQATT, SNEGSKA (reference sequence). V lost 6 bases, J lost 5 bases, and 10 bases lay in between.

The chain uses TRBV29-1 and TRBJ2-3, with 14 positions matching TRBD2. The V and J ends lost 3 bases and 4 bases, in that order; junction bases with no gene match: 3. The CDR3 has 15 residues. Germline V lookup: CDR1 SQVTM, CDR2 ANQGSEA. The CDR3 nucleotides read TGCAGCGTTGACGGACTAGCGGGGGGAGCAGATACGCAGTATTTT. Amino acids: CSVDGLAGGADTQYF.

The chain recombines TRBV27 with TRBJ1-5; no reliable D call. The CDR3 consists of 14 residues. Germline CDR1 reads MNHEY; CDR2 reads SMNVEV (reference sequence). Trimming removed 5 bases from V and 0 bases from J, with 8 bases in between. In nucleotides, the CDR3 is TGTGCCAGCAGTGCGGCAGGTAGCAATCAGCCCCAGCATTTT. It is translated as CASSAAGSNQPQHF.

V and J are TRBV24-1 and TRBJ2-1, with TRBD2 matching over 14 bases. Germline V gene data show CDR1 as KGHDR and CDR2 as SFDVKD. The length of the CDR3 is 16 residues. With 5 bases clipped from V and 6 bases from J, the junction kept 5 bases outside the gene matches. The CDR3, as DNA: TGTGCCACCAGTGGGGCTGGGACTAGCGGGGGCAATGAGCAGTTCTTC. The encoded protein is CATSGAGTSGGNEQFF.

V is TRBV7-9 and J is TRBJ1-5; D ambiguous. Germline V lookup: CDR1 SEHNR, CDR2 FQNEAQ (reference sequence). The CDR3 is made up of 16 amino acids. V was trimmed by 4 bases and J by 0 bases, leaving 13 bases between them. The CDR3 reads CASSSGGGNSNQPQHF. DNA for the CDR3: TGTGCCAGCAGCTCGGGAGGAGGAAATAGCAATCAGCCCCAGCATTTT.

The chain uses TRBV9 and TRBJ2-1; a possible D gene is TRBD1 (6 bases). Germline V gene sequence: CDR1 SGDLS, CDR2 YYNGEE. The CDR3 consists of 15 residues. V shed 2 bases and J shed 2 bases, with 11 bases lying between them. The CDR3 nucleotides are TGTGCCAGCAGCGTGTACGGGACAACCTACAATGAGCAGTTCTTC. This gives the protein CASSVYGTTYNEQFF.